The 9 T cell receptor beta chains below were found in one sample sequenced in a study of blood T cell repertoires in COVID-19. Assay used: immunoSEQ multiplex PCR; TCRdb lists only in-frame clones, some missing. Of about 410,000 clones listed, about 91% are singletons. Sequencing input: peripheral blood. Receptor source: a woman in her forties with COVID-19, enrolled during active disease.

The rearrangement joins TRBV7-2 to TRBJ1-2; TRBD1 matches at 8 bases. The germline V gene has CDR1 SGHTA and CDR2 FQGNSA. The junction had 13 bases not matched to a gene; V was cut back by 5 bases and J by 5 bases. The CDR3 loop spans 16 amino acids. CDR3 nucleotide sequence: TGTGCCAGCAGCCTTATCCTCCACCAGGGGGCATATGGCTACACCTTC. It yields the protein CASSLILHQGAYGYTF.

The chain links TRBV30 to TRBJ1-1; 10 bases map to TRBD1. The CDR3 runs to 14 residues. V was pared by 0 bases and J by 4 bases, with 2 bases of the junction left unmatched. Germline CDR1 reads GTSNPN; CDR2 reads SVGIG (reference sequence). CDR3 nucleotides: TGTGCCTGGAGTGTATGGACAGGGGGCACTGAAGCTTTCTTT. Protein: CAWSVWTGGTEAFF.

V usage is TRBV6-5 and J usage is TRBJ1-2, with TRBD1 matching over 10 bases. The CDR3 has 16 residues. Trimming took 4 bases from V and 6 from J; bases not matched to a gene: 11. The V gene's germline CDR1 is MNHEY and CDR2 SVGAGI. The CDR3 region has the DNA TGTGCCAGCAGTTCGCCCGCCCGGACAGGGGGAGATGGCTACACCTTC. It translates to CASSSPARTGGDGYTF.

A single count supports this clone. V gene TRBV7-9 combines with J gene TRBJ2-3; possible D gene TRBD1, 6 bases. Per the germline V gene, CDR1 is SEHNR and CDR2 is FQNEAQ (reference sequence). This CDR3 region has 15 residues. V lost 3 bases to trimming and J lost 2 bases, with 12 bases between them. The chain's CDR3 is CASSFRQDLTDTQYF. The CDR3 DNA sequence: TGTGCCAGCAGCTTCAGACAGGACCTCACAGATACGCAGTATTTT.

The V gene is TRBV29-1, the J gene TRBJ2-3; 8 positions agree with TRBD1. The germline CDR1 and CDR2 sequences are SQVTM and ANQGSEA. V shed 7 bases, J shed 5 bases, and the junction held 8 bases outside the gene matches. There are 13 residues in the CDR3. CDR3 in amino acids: CSARQGPGDTQYF. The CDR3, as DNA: TGCAGCGCGCGACAGGGGCCGGGAGATACGCAGTATTTT.

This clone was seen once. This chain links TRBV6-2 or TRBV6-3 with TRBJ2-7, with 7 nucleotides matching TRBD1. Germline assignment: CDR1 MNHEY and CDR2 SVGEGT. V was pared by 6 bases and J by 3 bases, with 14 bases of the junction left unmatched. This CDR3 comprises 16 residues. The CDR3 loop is CASSRRLQGLVYEQYF. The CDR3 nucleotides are TGTGCCAGCAGCCGTCGCCTACAGGGGCTGGTCTACGAGCAGTACTTC.

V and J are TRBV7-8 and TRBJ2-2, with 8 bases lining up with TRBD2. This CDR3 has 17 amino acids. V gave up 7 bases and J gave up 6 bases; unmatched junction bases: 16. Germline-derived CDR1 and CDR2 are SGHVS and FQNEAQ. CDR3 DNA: TGTGCCAGCATCCGTACGGGAGGGCCACGATCGGCCGGGGAGCTGTTTTTT. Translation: CASIRTGGPRSAGELFF.

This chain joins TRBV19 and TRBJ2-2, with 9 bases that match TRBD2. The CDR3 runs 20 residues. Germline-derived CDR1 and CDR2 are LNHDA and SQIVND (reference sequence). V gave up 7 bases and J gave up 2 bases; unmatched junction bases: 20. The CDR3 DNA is TGTGCCAGTACCATTCTTCCCCGCGGAGCGGGGGGCCGAAACACCGGGGAGCTGTTTTTT. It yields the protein CASTILPRGAGGRNTGELFF. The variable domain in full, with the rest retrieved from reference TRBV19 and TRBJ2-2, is DGGITQSPKYLFRKEGQNVTLSCEQNLNHDAMYWYRQDPGQGLRLIYYSQIVNDFQKGDIAEGYSVSREKKESFPLTVTSAQKNPTAFYLCASTILPRGAGGRNTGELFFGEGSRLTVL.

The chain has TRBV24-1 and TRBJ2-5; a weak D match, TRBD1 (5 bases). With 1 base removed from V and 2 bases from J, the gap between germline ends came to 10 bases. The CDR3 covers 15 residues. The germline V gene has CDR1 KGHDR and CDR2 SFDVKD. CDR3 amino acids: CATSDFGRVQETQYF. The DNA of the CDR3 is TGTGCCACCAGTGATTTTGGCAGGGTGCAAGAGACCCAGTACTTC.